The 22 T cell receptor beta chains reported below all come from one sample, sequenced in a study of blood T cell repertoires in COVID-19. TCRdb keeps only in-frame clones here, not all; method: immunoSEQ multiplex PCR. The sample includes approximately 230,000 clones, less than 85% seen only once; the top ten take more than 4.5%. Sequenced: peripheral blood. Receptors originate from an elderly woman with active or convalescent COVID-19.

The chain is built from TRBV4-1 and TRBJ1-3; 8 nucleotides align to TRBD1. CDR3 length: 19 amino acids. The germline gives CDR1 MGHRA, CDR2 YSYEKL. Trimming took 6 bases from V and 0 from J; bases not matched to a gene: 16. The CDR3 loop reads CASSRGTGGINYSGNTIYF. The CDR3 nucleotides are TGCGCCAGCAGTCGTGGGACAGGAGGGATCAACTACTCTGGAAACACCATATATTTT.

The genes are TRBV6-6 and TRBJ2-7; 9 bases fit TRBD1. V gave up 4 bases and J gave up 4 bases; unmatched junction bases: 5. The germline gives CDR1 MNHNY, CDR2 SVGAGI (reference sequence). The CDR3 consists of 14 residues. In nucleotides, the CDR3 is TGTGCCAGCAGTTTCCCGGGACAGGGTTACGAGCAGTACTTC. The encoded protein is CASSFPGQGYEQYF.

The chain uses TRBV6-2 or TRBV6-3 and TRBJ2-2; D not certain. The CDR3 runs 14 residues. The V and J ends lost 5 bases and 4 bases respectively, with 11 bases between them. Germline values: CDR1 MNHEY, CDR2 SVGEGT. The CDR3 spells CASSPTALTGELFF. DNA for the CDR3: TGTGCCAGCAGTCCCACTGCCCTCACCGGGGAGCTGTTTTTT.

Only a few counts were recorded for this clone. The J gene is TRBJ2-7, the V gene TRBV28, with D hard to call. V was cut by 8 bases and J by 3 bases, with 14 bases left in between. Germline CDR1 MDHEN, CDR2 SYDVKM. There are 13 residues in the CDR3. CDR3 bases: TGTGCCAGCTATTCCTCAGACAACTACGAGCAGTACTTC. Translating it yields CASYSSDNYEQYF.

This sequence joins TRBV28 and TRBJ1-2; TRBD1 matches at 8 bases. Germline assignment: CDR1 MDHEN and CDR2 SYDVKM. V was clipped by 2 bases and J by 4 bases; unmatched bases: 3. The CDR3 has 14 residues. CDR3 nucleotide sequence: TGTGCCAGCAGTTTAGGCGACAGGGGCTATGGCTACACCTTC. This sequence encodes CASSLGDRGYGYTF.

The chain joins TRBV30 to TRBJ1-2; D is uncertain. Germline CDR1 reads GTSNPN; CDR2 reads SVGIG (reference sequence). V was clipped by 0 bases and J by 7 bases, with 9 bases between them. The CDR3 is 12 residues long. CDR3 region: CAWSVSPTGYTF. The CDR3 DNA is TGTGCCTGGAGTGTTTCTCCTACTGGCTACACCTTC.

V gene TRBV19 combines with J gene TRBJ1-2; perhaps TRBD1 as D (6 bases). Germline V gene lookup returns CDR1 LNHDA and CDR2 SQIVND (reference sequence). The CDR3 sequence is 15 residues long. V was clipped by 4 bases and J by 3 bases, with 15 bases between them. The CDR3 coding sequence is TGTGCCAGTAGTACCACCTGGGACACTTACTATGGCTACACCTTC. Encoded protein: CASSTTWDTYYGYTF.

The chain has TRBV10-3 and TRBJ2-7; 7 bases map to TRBD1. Unmatched junction bases numbered 12, after V lost 2 bases and J lost 8 bases. The CDR3 loop spans 15 amino acids. Germline V gene data show CDR1 as ENHRY and CDR2 as SYGVKD. The CDR3 sequence: CAISETGVDLRKQYF. DNA for the CDR3: TGTGCCATCAGTGAGACAGGGGTAGACCTACGAAAGCAGTACTTC.

This clone was counted between two and nine times. This sequence joins TRBV10-1 and TRBJ2-7; D is possibly TRBD2 (6 bases). Germline CDR1 reads WNHNN; CDR2 reads SYGVQD (reference sequence). There are 14 residues in the CDR3. Trimming shortened V by 3 bases and J by 3 bases, and 12 bases separated the two germline ends. DNA for the CDR3: TGCGCCAGCAGTGATGGCGGGAATGTCTACGAGCAGTACTTC. Translated, it gives CASSDGGNVYEQYF.

V is TRBV3-1 (or the pseudogene TRBV3-2) and J is TRBJ1-2; 7 nucleotides match TRBD1. The trim removed 3 bases at V and 3 bases at J, leaving 4 bases unmatched. CDR1 is LGHDT and CDR2 is YNNKEL in the germline V gene (reference sequence). The CDR3 runs 14 residues. The CDR3 DNA sequence: TGTGCCAGCAGCCAGAGGGGGCCGGACTATGGCTACACCTTC. Amino acid sequence: CASSQRGPDYGYTF.

The genes are TRBV30 and TRBJ1-3; possibly TRBD1 for D (6 bases). CDR1 is GTSNPN, CDR2 SVGIG, per germline (reference sequence). The CDR3 is made up of 17 amino acids. The ends were cut back, 0 bases at V and 1 base at J, with 16 bases in the middle. CDR3 protein: CAWSVPGVLGSGNTIYF. CDR3 in DNA: TGTGCCTGGAGTGTACCAGGGGTATTGGGGTCTGGAAACACCATATATTTT.

The J gene is TRBJ1-3, the V gene TRBV28; D is unresolved. CDR3 length: 15 amino acids. CDR1 and CDR2 (germline): MDHEN, SYDVKM. Trimming removed 5 bases from V and 3 bases from J, with 14 bases in between. CDR3 sequence reads: CASSQTTHFGNTIYF. CDR3 bases: TGTGCCAGCAGTCAAACCACCCACTTTGGAAACACCATATATTTT.

The rearrangement uses TRBV5-1 and TRBJ2-2; D is uncertain. CDR3 length equals 14 residues. Trimming took 0 bases from V and 6 from J, leaving 9 bases between them. The germline CDR1 and CDR2 sequences are SGHRS and YFSETQ. In DNA form, the CDR3 reads TGCGCCAGCAGCTTGGCCTCTAGTCCCGGGGAGCTGTTTTTT. Residues: CASSLASSPGELFF.

This clone was observed a handful of times. J is TRBJ1-2 and V is TRBV3-1 (or the pseudogene TRBV3-2); D is unresolved. The length of the CDR3 is 15 residues. Trimming took off 1 base at V and 5 bases at J, with 14 bases between the two ends. Germline-derived CDR1 and CDR2 are LGHDT and YNNKEL (reference sequence). The CDR3 DNA follows: TGTGCCAGCAGCCAAGGTACCTCGGGTCGGTATGGCTACACCTTC. As protein: CASSQGTSGRYGYTF.

Notes on this clone: Other DNA sequences in the same sample also yield this CDR3. V usage is TRBV5-1 and J usage is TRBJ1-2; D remains ambiguous. The CDR3 runs to 13 residues. Germline CDR1 and CDR2: SGHRS and YFSETQ. V shed 0 bases and J shed 2 bases, with 5 bases lying between them. CDR3 coding DNA: TGCGCCAGCAGCTTGGACACGAACTATGGCTACACCTTC. Translation gives CASSLDTNYGYTF.

This clone was observed a few times. V gene TRBV28 combines with J gene TRBJ1-5; tentatively, D is TRBD1 (5 bases). Deletions cut 5 bases from V and 9 bases from J, with 11 bases between. This CDR3 contains 12 residues. Germline V gives CDR1 MDHEN, CDR2 SYDVKM. CDR3: CASSMGQRPQHF. CDR3 DNA sequence: TGTGCCAGCAGTATGGGGCAGAGGCCCCAGCATTTT.

This clone was picked up a small number of times. The gene calls are TRBV29-1 and TRBJ1-1; 7 positions match TRBD1. CDR1 SQVTM and CDR2 ANQGSEA come from the germline V gene. The CDR3 loop spans 15 amino acids. V was clipped by 5 bases and J by 3 bases; unmatched bases: 12. CDR3 loop: CSVPTGRGWDTEAFF. CDR3 sequence (DNA): TGCAGCGTTCCGACAGGGAGAGGATGGGACACTGAAGCTTTCTTT.

The V gene is TRBV5-1, the J gene TRBJ2-2; D remains ambiguous. This CDR3 comprises 12 residues. Trimming shortened V by 0 bases and J by 7 bases, and 4 bases separated the two germline ends. Germline values: CDR1 SGHRS, CDR2 YFSETQ. CDR3 sequence (DNA): TGCGCCAGCAGCTTGGTTTACGGGGAGCTGTTTTTT. Translating gives CASSLVYGELFF.

The chain carries TRBV4-1 and TRBJ1-6, with D unresolved. CDR3 length: 14 residues. Germline V gene data show CDR1 as MGHRA and CDR2 as YSYEKL. V was clipped by 1 base and J by 8 bases, with 9 bases between them. CDR3 coding DNA: TGCGCCAGCAGCCAAGGTCAGGTGGATTCACCCCTCCACTTT. Residues: CASSQGQVDSPLHF.

The chain links TRBV10-3 to TRBJ1-1; D perhaps matches TRBD1 (5 bases). This CDR3 region has 13 residues. The germline V gene encodes CDR1 ENHRY and CDR2 SYGVKD. Trimming took off 4 bases at V and 1 base at J, with 7 bases between the two ends. The CDR3 DNA sequence: TGTGCCATCAGTGTGCAGGGGAACACTGAAGCTTTCTTT. Residues: CAISVQGNTEAFF.

The table lists this clone with a few counts. V gene TRBV20-1 combines with J gene TRBJ1-1; D possibly corresponds to TRBD1 (6 bases). Trimming removed 7 bases at V and 1 base at J, with 7 bases between. This CDR3 region has 11 residues. Germline V CDR1 and CDR2: DFQATT, SNEGSKA (reference sequence). The CDR3 protein is CSEGGNTEAFF. DNA for the CDR3: TGCAGTGAAGGGGGGAACACTGAAGCTTTCTTT.

The chain couples TRBV29-1 to TRBJ2-3, with 9 nucleotides matching TRBD2. Germline V CDR1 and CDR2: SQVTM, ANQGSEA. The CDR3 consists of 15 residues. The J segment lost 0 bases and the V segment lost 0 bases, leaving 1 base of the junction unmatched. CDR3 residues: CSVEDSGGSTDTQYF. The CDR3 region has the DNA TGCAGCGTTGAAGATAGCGGGGGAAGCACAGATACGCAGTATTTT.